These 12 T cell receptor beta chains share one sample of origin, sequenced in a study of control samples from healthy donors and cancer patients. The protocol was immunoSEQ multiplex PCR, while the TCRdb copy is restricted to in-frame clones and leaves out a portion. Among roughly 68,000 clones listed, approximately 86% were seen once. Sequenced material: blood. These receptors were obtained from a man aged 55 to 69 in good health.

This clone was seen a single time. J is TRBJ2-3 and V is TRBV7-6; D ambiguous. Trimming left V 0 bases short and J 2 bases short, with 6 bases between. The V gene's germline CDR1 is SGHVS and CDR2 FNYEAQ. The CDR3 runs 14 residues. CDR3 region: CASSLARLTDTQYF. The CDR3 DNA is TGTGCCAGCAGCTTAGCCAGACTCACAGATACGCAGTATTTT.

A word on this clone: One end of the junction does not line up with germline, which may come from a read error. The chain has TRBV4-2 and TRBJ1-1, with D hard to call. This CDR3 comprises 14 residues. Germline assignment: CDR1 LGHNA and CDR2 YNFKEQ. CDR3 in DNA: TGTGCCAGCAGAAAAGAGCGGACGAACCCTGAAGCTTTCTTT. This sequence encodes CASRKERTNPEAFF.

V usage is TRBV18 and J usage is TRBJ2-7; a weak D match, TRBD2 (6 bases). This CDR3 is 14 amino acids long. V was pared by 2 bases and J by 2 bases, with 10 bases between. Looked up from germline, CDR1 is KGHSH and CDR2 is LQKENI. CDR3 amino acids: CASSPRDSAYEQYF. For the CDR3, the DNA is TGTGCCAGCTCACCAAGGGACTCCGCCTACGAGCAGTACTTC.

The chain uses TRBV6-1 and TRBJ2-1, with TRBD2 matching 11 bases. Germline values: CDR1 MNHNS, CDR2 SASEGT. With V trimmed by 1 base and J by 7 bases, 9 bases remained unmatched. The CDR3 runs 17 residues. As DNA, the CDR3 is TGTGCCAGCAGTGAAGGACTAGCGGGATGGAGTCTGAATGAGCAGTTCTTC. Amino acid sequence: CASSEGLAGWSLNEQFF.

The chain joins TRBV5-4 to TRBJ1-1; D unresolved. The CDR3 is made up of 15 amino acids. Trimming stripped 4 bases from V and 0 bases from J, with 13 bases between. CDR1 and CDR2 (germline): SGHNT, YYREEE (reference sequence). CDR3 coding DNA: TGTGCCAGCAGCACCATAGAGGGCTTGAACACTGAAGCTTTCTTT. Translation: CASSTIEGLNTEAFF.

This chain links TRBV18 with TRBJ2-2, with TRBD1 identical over 8 bases. From germline, CDR1 is KGHSH and CDR2 LQKENI. This CDR3 is built from 17 residues. Unmatched junction bases numbered 7, after V lost 3 bases and J lost 1 base. The CDR3 DNA follows: TGTGCCAGCTCACCTGGTCGGACAGGGCTGAACACCGGGGAGCTGTTTTTT. Its protein is CASSPGRTGLNTGELFF.

DNA for the CDR3: TGTGCCAGTAGAGGGACAGGGGGTCATAGCAATCAGCCCCAGCATTTT. Translating it yields CASRGTGGHSNQPQHF. The V gene is TRBV19, the J gene TRBJ1-5, with 11 bases matching TRBD1. Germline V gene data show CDR1 as LNHDA and CDR2 as SQIVND (reference sequence). CDR3 length: 16 amino acids. V was pared by 6 bases and J by 0 bases, with 4 bases of the junction left unmatched.

This chain links TRBV10-2 with TRBJ2-2; 9 nucleotides align to TRBD2. Losses at the gene ends were 7 bases for V and 6 bases for J; bases not matched to a gene: 9. CDR1 is WSHSY and CDR2 is SAAADI in the germline V gene. The length of the CDR3 is 15 residues. The CDR3 here is CASTVSGSFAGELFF. CDR3 DNA sequence: TGCGCCAGCACGGTTAGCGGGAGTTTCGCCGGGGAGCTGTTTTTT.

The chain has TRBV9 and TRBJ2-1; 8 bases fit TRBD1. The CDR3 contains 14 residues. V lost 0 bases and J lost 6; bases outside the gene matches: 2. CDR1 and CDR2 from the germline V gene are SGDLS and YYNGEE. CDR3 nucleotide sequence: TGTGCCAGCAGCGTAGGTGACAGGGGCAATGAGCAGTTCTTC. Protein product: CASSVGDRGNEQFF. Together with reference TRBV9 and TRBJ2-1, the CDR3 gives the full variable domain: DSGVTQTPKHLITATGQRVTLRCSPRSGDLSVYWYQQSLDQGLQFLIQYYNGEERAKGNILERFSAQQFPDLHSELNLSSLELGDSALYFCASSVGDRGNEQFFGPGTRLTVL.

The chain is built from TRBV7-3 and TRBJ1-6; no clear D gene. Germline values: CDR1 SGHTA, CDR2 FQGTGA. V was trimmed by 3 bases and J by 13 bases, leaving 7 bases between them. This CDR3 has 11 residues. The CDR3 loop reads CASSLRVPLHF. The CDR3 coding sequence is TGTGCCAGCAGCTTGAGAGTTCCCCTCCACTTT.

This chain uses TRBV7-2 with TRBJ1-4; possibly TRBD1 for D (5 bases). CDR3 size: 14 residues. The germline V gene has CDR1 SGHTA and CDR2 FQGNSA. Trimming left V 3 bases short and J 7 bases short, with 12 bases between. The CDR3 coding sequence is TGTGCCAGCAGCTTTCCAGGGAGAAGTGAAAAACTGTTTTTT. Translating it yields CASSFPGRSEKLFF.

V gene TRBV28 combines with J gene TRBJ2-6; D perhaps matches TRBD1 (6 bases). Per the germline V gene, CDR1 is MDHEN and CDR2 is SYDVKM. V was trimmed by 0 bases and J by 2 bases, leaving 11 bases between them. The CDR3 is 17 amino acids. As DNA, the CDR3 is TGTGCCAGCAGTTTATGGACAGGTCGGACTGGGGCCAACGTCCTGACTTTC. This gives the protein CASSLWTGRTGANVLTF.